Following are 24 T cell receptor beta chains from one sample sequenced in a study of cytomegalovirus exposure and HLA in healthy donors. Primers included in the PCR were 60 Vbeta and 13 Jbeta primers. Generated by immunoSEQ multiplex PCR, the TCRdb table keeps only in-frame clones and is missing some. The profile shows about 120,000 clones, roughly 18% of them singletons. The sample taken for sequencing was PBMCs. The receptors were sampled from a female donor in good health and CMV-seropositive.

This clone was seen a handful of times. The V call is TRBV5-6, the J call TRBJ1-2; 11 nucleotides line up with TRBD1. The V and J ends lost 5 bases and 7 bases, in that order; junction bases with no gene match: 4. This CDR3 has 13 residues. The germline gives CDR1 SGHDT, CDR2 YYEEEE. DNA for the CDR3: TGTGCCAGCAGTCTGGACAGGGGGCCTGGCTACACCTTC. This sequence encodes CASSLDRGPGYTF. Variable domain in full (rest from reference TRBV5-6 and TRBJ1-2): DAGVTQSPTHLIKTRGQQVTLRCSPKSGHDTVSWYQQALGQGPQFIFQYYEEEERQRGNFPDRFSGHQFPNYSSELNVNALLLGDSALYLCASSLDRGPGYTFGSGTRLTVV.

The chain combines TRBV2 with TRBJ2-1; 13 bases are a match to TRBD2. From germline, CDR1 is SNHLY and CDR2 FYNNEI. This CDR3 region has 15 residues. The J segment lost 5 bases and the V segment lost 6 bases, leaving 4 bases of the junction unmatched. CDR3 protein: CASRYGTSGNNEQFF. The DNA of the CDR3 is TGTGCCAGCAGATACGGGACTAGCGGGAACAATGAGCAGTTCTTC.

The table lists this clone with a few counts. The CDR3 DNA follows: TGTGCCTGGATGGATTTAGCGGGCGGTTTCAATGAGCAGTTCTTC. Its protein product is CAWMDLAGGFNEQFF. The chain links TRBV30 to TRBJ2-1; 7 bases align to TRBD2. Germline CDR1 and CDR2: GTSNPN and SVGIG (reference sequence). The CDR3 has 15 amino acids. The V and J ends lost 4 bases and 6 bases, in that order; junction bases with no gene match: 12.

This clone has a handful of counts. The gene calls are TRBV30 and TRBJ2-5, with 7 nucleotides matching TRBD2. The V and J ends lost 0 bases and 9 bases, in that order; junction bases with no gene match: 7. Germline loops: CDR1 GTSNPN, CDR2 SVGIG (reference sequence). CDR3 size: 13 residues. CDR3 amino acids: CAWSVRAGRAQYF. As DNA, the CDR3 is TGTGCCTGGAGTGTACGCGCAGGGAGGGCCCAGTACTTC.

The table lists this clone with a few counts. The chain employs TRBV6-5 and TRBJ2-1; 11 bases match TRBD2. Germline trimming cut 2 bases from V and 6 bases from J; bases unmatched to any gene: 3. Germline V gene lookup returns CDR1 MNHEY and CDR2 SVGAGI. The CDR3 extends over 15 amino acids. The CDR3 bases are TGTGCCAGCAGTTACGGACTAGCGGGCTCCAATGAGCAGTTCTTC. Translating gives CASSYGLAGSNEQFF.

This chain links TRBV2 with TRBJ1-2; 7 bases align to TRBD1. V dropped 3 bases and J dropped 7; count of bases not matched to a gene: 8. There are 14 residues in the CDR3. CDR1 and CDR2 (germline): SNHLY, FYNNEI. The chain's CDR3 is CASSDEGAVRGYTF. For the CDR3, the DNA is TGTGCCAGCAGTGACGAGGGGGCAGTCCGTGGCTACACCTTC.

This clone showed up just a few times. Germline is not matched at one junction end, which may reflect a read error. CDR3 coding DNA: TGTGCTAGCAGCTTAGGGGTAGCGGGAGACGAGCAGTACTTC. Translated, it gives CASSLGVAGDEQYF. The chain couples TRBV7-7 to TRBJ2-7, with 9 bases identical to TRBD2. CDR1 and CDR2 from the germline V gene are SSHAT and FNYEAQ (reference sequence). This CDR3 is 14 amino acids long.

The chain employs TRBV5-6 and TRBJ1-4; 7 bases fit TRBD1. V dropped 1 base and J dropped 3; count of bases not matched to a gene: 6. Germline assignment: CDR1 SGHDT and CDR2 YYEEEE. The CDR3 totals 16 residues. The chain's CDR3 is CASSLTGEVANEKLFF. The DNA of the CDR3 is TGTGCCAGCAGCTTGACAGGGGAAGTGGCTAATGAAAAACTGTTTTTT.

The rearrangement links TRBV7-3 to TRBJ2-1; 8 nucleotides align to TRBD1. CDR3 length: 15 amino acids. J gave up 4 bases and V 5 bases, and 7 bases lay outside the gene matches. Germline V gene sequence: CDR1 SGHTA, CDR2 FQGTGA. The CDR3 is CASSLQGVGYNEQFF. The CDR3 bases are TGTGCCAGCAGCCTACAGGGGGTGGGTTACAATGAGCAGTTCTTC.

The rearrangement links TRBV27 to TRBJ2-2; 7 nucleotides match TRBD2. This CDR3 has 18 residues. Germline-derived CDR1 and CDR2 are MNHEY and SMNVEV (reference sequence). The trim removed 9 bases at V and 0 bases at J, leaving 16 bases unmatched. CDR3 bases: TGTGCCAGGGAAATACTCTGGGGGGGAGCTACGAACACCGGGGAGCTGTTTTTT. Its protein is CAREILWGGATNTGELFF.

This chain links TRBV19 with TRBJ2-1; the match to TRBD2 covers 10 bases. This CDR3 spans 15 amino acids. Germline V gene data show CDR1 as LNHDA and CDR2 as SQIVND (reference sequence). With 9 bases clipped from V and 5 bases from J, the junction kept 10 bases outside the gene matches. The DNA of the CDR3 is TGTGCCAGCAAAACTAGCGGGACCTACAACAATGAGCAGTTCTTC. Translating it yields CASKTSGTYNNEQFF.

The rearrangement joins TRBV19 to TRBJ1-6; 8 bases are a match to TRBD1. Germline V CDR1 and CDR2: LNHDA, SQIVND (reference sequence). The CDR3 is 14 residues long. Trimming removed 6 bases from V and 9 bases from J; junction bases left unmatched: 7. This CDR3 is CASRSTGGFSPLHF. CDR3 nucleotides: TGTGCCAGTAGGTCCACAGGGGGATTTTCACCCCTCCACTTT.

The V call is TRBV2, the J call TRBJ2-1, with 9 bases aligning to TRBD2. Trimming at V came to 6 bases and at J to 7 bases, leaving 13 bases not matched to a gene. Germline V lookup: CDR1 SNHLY, CDR2 FYNNEI. This CDR3 contains 16 residues. CDR3 in DNA: TGTGCCAGCAGATCTAGACCGGGACTAGCAGTGAATGAGCAGTTCTTC. Translated, it gives CASRSRPGLAVNEQFF.

The rearrangement joins TRBV15 to TRBJ1-1; D unclear. Trimming shortened V by 6 bases and J by 1 base, and 12 bases separated the two germline ends. CDR1 and CDR2 from the germline V gene are LNHNV and YYDKDF (reference sequence). The CDR3 length is 14 residues. CDR3 bases: TGTGCCACCAGTTTTGCGGGCTCGAACACTGAAGCTTTCTTT. Encoded protein: CATSFAGSNTEAFF. Variable domain in full (rest from reference TRBV15 and TRBJ1-1): DAMVIQNPRYQVTQFGKPVTLSCSQTLNHNVMYWYQQKSSQAPKLLFHYYDKDFNNEADTPDNFQSRRPNTSFCFLDIRSPGLGDTAMYLCATSFAGSNTEAFFGQGTRLTVV.

This clone occurred a few times. The V and J genes are TRBV2 and TRBJ2-3; D not resolved. The V gene's germline CDR1 is SNHLY and CDR2 FYNNEI. The ends were cut back, 2 bases at V and 2 bases at J, with 11 bases in the middle. This CDR3 has 15 amino acids. The CDR3 here is CASSEWSQFTDTQYF. Here the CDR3 DNA reads TGTGCCAGCAGTGAATGGTCACAATTCACAGATACGCAGTATTTT.

The rearrangement uses TRBV7-2 and TRBJ2-5, with a tentative D call TRBD2 (7 bases). The CDR3 is made up of 15 amino acids. Germline lookup yields CDR1 SGHTA and CDR2 FQGNSA. Trimming cost V 1 base and J 4 bases, with 13 bases left between them. CDR3 amino acids: CASSLGSGGPETQYF. DNA for the CDR3: TGTGCCAGCAGCTTAGGGTCGGGGGGCCCAGAGACCCAGTACTTC.

The rearrangement joins TRBV28 to TRBJ1-5; D gene uncertain. Trimming shortened V by 5 bases and J by 6 bases, and 8 bases separated the two germline ends. Germline CDR1 MDHEN, CDR2 SYDVKM. The CDR3 spans 12 residues. The CDR3 here is CASSDGAQPQHF. The CDR3 nucleotides read TGTGCCAGCAGTGACGGAGCTCAGCCCCAGCATTTT.

The gene calls are TRBV7-2 and TRBJ2-7; unclear D gene. The CDR3 contains 14 residues. Germline lookup yields CDR1 SGHTA and CDR2 FQGNSA. V dropped 4 bases and J dropped 3 bases, with 13 bases sitting between them. CDR3 DNA sequence: TGTGCCAGCAGCTCCCGATTAGGCGGCTACGAGCAGTACTTC. Translating it yields CASSSRLGGYEQYF.

The rearrangement joins TRBV5-3 to TRBJ1-1, with D unresolved. TRBV5-3 is filed as an ORF, its function uncertain. Trimming cost V 2 bases and J 1 base, with 18 bases left between them. This CDR3 is built from 17 residues. The CDR3 is CARSLISPGSTNTEAFF. Written as DNA, the CDR3 is TGTGCCAGAAGCTTAATCAGCCCAGGTTCTACGAACACTGAAGCTTTCTTT.

This chain connects TRBV10-3 to TRBJ1-5; TRBD1 agrees at 10 bases. The trim removed 0 bases at V and 6 bases at J, leaving 5 bases unmatched. Germline CDR1 and CDR2: ENHRY and SYGVKD. The CDR3 consists of 16 residues. The CDR3 DNA reads as TGTGCCATCAGTGAGTCGAAGACAGGGGGCATTCAGCCCCAGCATTTT. Its protein is CAISESKTGGIQPQHF.

Only a few counts were recorded for this clone. The chain employs TRBV28 and TRBJ2-1; the match to TRBD2 covers 11 bases. The CDR3 is 16 amino acids. The germline CDR1 and CDR2 sequences are MDHEN and SYDVKM. Losses at the gene ends were 5 bases for V and 7 bases for J; bases not matched to a gene: 10. CDR3 in DNA: TGTGCCAGCAGTCCAGAGTCGACTAGCGGGGTGAATGAGCAGTTCTTC. As protein: CASSPESTSGVNEQFF.

This clone is a singleton in its sample. V gene TRBV5-4 combines with J gene TRBJ2-6; weak D call: TRBD1 (7 bases). Trimming shortened V by 5 bases and J by 4 bases, and 10 bases separated the two germline ends. The CDR3 is 14 residues long. Germline-derived CDR1 and CDR2 are SGHNT and YYREEE (reference sequence). The CDR3 DNA sequence: TGTGCCAGCAGGGAGGGGGCCGGGGCCAACGTCCTGACTTTC. This gives the protein CASREGAGANVLTF.

The J gene is TRBJ2-7, the V gene TRBV30, with 7 bases that match TRBD1. This CDR3 is 16 amino acids long. V lost 5 bases and J lost 4; bases outside the gene matches: 17. Germline V gives CDR1 GTSNPN, CDR2 SVGIG (reference sequence). The CDR3 bases are TGTGCCTGGTCTACCACTATACAGGGGAAGGCTTACGAGCAGTACTTC. It is translated as CAWSTTIQGKAYEQYF.

In its sample, this clone was seen a few times. V gene TRBV6-1 combines with J gene TRBJ2-1; 9 bases match TRBD2. Germline CDR1 MNHNS, CDR2 SASEGT. V trimming: 1 base; J trimming: 9 bases; junction bases outside the gene matches: 7. The CDR3 is 15 amino acids. This CDR3 is CASSEGGGALGEQFF. The CDR3 DNA is TGTGCCAGCAGTGAAGGCGGGGGGGCTCTAGGTGAGCAGTTCTTC.